This T cell receptor (beta chain) was sequenced for a study of blood T cell repertoires in COVID-19. Study in general: Material from acute and convalescent COVID-19 was sourced from the United States, Italy and Spain.

CDR1 is MNHEY, CDR2 SVGEGT, per germline. The CDR3 contains 15 residues. J lost 0 bases, V lost 5 bases, and 3 bases had no gene match. Only one count was recorded for this clone. Only in-frame clones appear in the TCRdb table, and some are missing; sequencing was by immunoSEQ multiplex PCR. The data hold more than 60,000 clones, with 70% to 90% observed a single time. This chain joins TRBV6-2 or TRBV6-3 and TRBJ2-4; 8 bases fit TRBD2. This sequence was found in an elderly woman with active or convalescent COVID-19. The sample consisted of peripheral blood. The CDR3 loop is CASSSGGLAKNIQYF. The DNA for the CDR3 is TGTGCCAGCAGTAGCGGGGGTTTAGCCAAAAACATTCAGTACTTC.